The rows below give T cell receptor beta chains drawn from one sample of a study of blood T cell repertoires in COVID-19. Clones were read by immunoSEQ multiplex PCR, and TCRdb kept only the in-frame ones, dropping some. The table shows over 200,000 clones, with 85% to 90% occurring only once. Sequencing was performed on peripheral blood. The receptors derive from a man aged 30 to 39 with COVID-19, enrolled during active disease. The CDR3 runs from the conserved cysteine through the conserved F or W. Each record gives: clone size, V gene, J gene, D gene, CDR3 length, CDR3 DNA, CDR3 protein. The D gene is left open where the match is weak. Clone size appears in some rows only: once, few, many, or a class for an expanded clone.

clone size: -
V gene: TRBV6-5
J gene: TRBJ1-2
D gene: -
CDR3 length: 15
CDR3 DNA: TGTGCCAGCAGCCACCGGAGTTATGATAGCTATGGCTACACCTTC
CDR3 protein: CASSHRSYDSYGYTF

clone size: -
V gene: TRBV7-9
J gene: TRBJ1-2
D gene: TRBD1
CDR3 length: 13
CDR3 DNA: TGTGCCAGCAGCCGCGGGACAGTCTATGGCTACACCTTC
CDR3 protein: CASSRGTVYGYTF

clone size: few
V gene: TRBV28
J gene: TRBJ1-2
D gene: -
CDR3 length: 16
CDR3 DNA: TGTGCCAGCAGCCCGTCCAGGGCGATTGGCTTCTATGGCTACACCTTC
CDR3 protein: CASSPSRAIGFYGYTF

clone size: once
V gene: TRBV7-8
J gene: TRBJ2-7
D gene: -
CDR3 length: 13
CDR3 DNA: TGTGCCAGCAGCCCTAGACAGGCCTACGAGCAGTACTTC
CDR3 protein: CASSPRQAYEQYF

clone size: -
V gene: TRBV19
J gene: TRBJ2-2
D gene: TRBD2
CDR3 length: 16
CDR3 DNA: TGTGCCAGTAGTACCGGACTAGCGGGGACAACCGGGGAGCTGTTTTTT
CDR3 protein: CASSTGLAGTTGELFF

clone size: -
V gene: TRBV5-6
J gene: TRBJ1-3
D gene: TRBD1
CDR3 length: 15
CDR3 DNA: TGTGCCAGCAGCTCCGACGGGACAGTTTTAAGATCCATATATTTT
CDR3 protein: CASSSDGTVLRSIYF

clone size: -
V gene: TRBV7-9
J gene: TRBJ2-2
D gene: TRBD1
CDR3 length: 14
CDR3 DNA: TGTGCCAGCAGCTTCTTGACAGGGACCGGGGAGCTGTTTTTT
CDR3 protein: CASSFLTGTGELFF

clone size: -
V gene: TRBV5-1
J gene: TRBJ2-1
D gene: -
CDR3 length: 15
CDR3 DNA: TGCGCCAGCAGCTCCCGAGCCCCCAGGGGAAATGAGCAGTTCTTC
CDR3 protein: CASSSRAPRGNEQFF

clone size: -
V gene: TRBV27
J gene: TRBJ2-3
D gene: TRBD2
CDR3 length: 15
CDR3 DNA: TGTGCCAGCAGGCCCCCCCTCGCGGGGGGATTTACGCAGTATTTT
CDR3 protein: CASRPPLAGGFTQYF

clone size: -
V gene: TRBV7-9
J gene: TRBJ1-1
D gene: TRBD1
CDR3 length: 15
CDR3 DNA: TGTGCCAGCAGCCCCCGGACAGGGGATGGCACTGAAGCTTTCTTT
CDR3 protein: CASSPRTGDGTEAFF

clone size: -
V gene: TRBV5-6
J gene: TRBJ2-1
D gene: TRBD1
CDR3 length: 15
CDR3 DNA: TGTGCCAGCAGCTTGGAAGGGGGCCTATACAATGAGCAGTTCTTC
CDR3 protein: CASSLEGGLYNEQFF

clone size: -
V gene: TRBV7-2
J gene: TRBJ2-2
D gene: -
CDR3 length: 12
CDR3 DNA: TGTGCCAGCAGCCCTTACACCGGGGAGCTGTTTTTT
CDR3 protein: CASSPYTGELFF

clone size: -
V gene: TRBV24-1
J gene: TRBJ2-1
D gene: TRBD1
CDR3 length: 12
CDR3 DNA: TGTGCCACCAGTAACAGGGGGGATGAGCAGTTCTTC
CDR3 protein: CATSNRGDEQFF

clone size: -
V gene: TRBV7-9
J gene: TRBJ1-4
D gene: TRBD1
CDR3 length: 15
CDR3 DNA: TGTGCCAGCAGCTTAGGACAGGGGGCACAGGAAAAACTGTTTTTT
CDR3 protein: CASSLGQGAQEKLFF

clone size: -
V gene: TRBV6-5
J gene: TRBJ2-7
D gene: TRBD2
CDR3 length: 16
CDR3 DNA: TGTGCCAGCAGTTTCTCCGGGACTAGCGGGTCTTACGAGCAGTACTTC
CDR3 protein: CASSFSGTSGSYEQYF

clone size: -
V gene: TRBV4-1
J gene: TRBJ2-7
D gene: TRBD1
CDR3 length: 17
CDR3 DNA: TGCGCCAGCAGCCTCCGGTGGGGACAGGCCCCTCTCTACGAGCAGTACTTC
CDR3 protein: CASSLRWGQAPLYEQYF

clone size: -
V gene: TRBV30
J gene: TRBJ1-5
D gene: TRBD1
CDR3 length: 15
CDR3 DNA: TGTGCCTGGAGTGATAGGACAGGGTGGAATCAGCCCCAGCATTTT
CDR3 protein: CAWSDRTGWNQPQHF

clone size: -
V gene: TRBV7-9
J gene: TRBJ1-2
D gene: -
CDR3 length: 17
CDR3 DNA: TGTGCCAGCACACCTCCACAGGGCTCCTTAGCTAACTATGGCTACACCTTC
CDR3 protein: CASTPPQGSLANYGYTF

clone size: -
V gene: TRBV27
J gene: TRBJ2-7
D gene: TRBD1
CDR3 length: 15
CDR3 DNA: TGTGCCAGCAGTTTATCCCGGGACAGGGGGTTAAAGCAGTACTTC
CDR3 protein: CASSLSRDRGLKQYF

clone size: -
V gene: TRBV7-2
J gene: TRBJ1-1
D gene: TRBD1
CDR3 length: 14
CDR3 DNA: TGTGCCAGCAGCCCTAGACAGGGGTACACTGAAGCTTTCTTT
CDR3 protein: CASSPRQGYTEAFF

clone size: -
V gene: TRBV5-1
J gene: TRBJ1-4
D gene: -
CDR3 length: 15
CDR3 DNA: TGCGCCAGCAGCTTGGAGGGGGTTGGTAATGAAAAACTGTTTTTT
CDR3 protein: CASSLEGVGNEKLFF

clone size: -
V gene: TRBV27
J gene: TRBJ1-2
D gene: -
CDR3 length: 12
CDR3 DNA: TGTGCCAGCAGTTCCCGGAACTATGGCTACACCTTC
CDR3 protein: CASSSRNYGYTF

clone size: -
V gene: TRBV5-1
J gene: TRBJ2-2
D gene: TRBD1
CDR3 length: 15
CDR3 DNA: TGCGCCAGCAGTTTGGGGACAGGGCCGGCCGGGGAGCTGTTTTTT
CDR3 protein: CASSLGTGPAGELFF

clone size: -
V gene: TRBV5-6
J gene: TRBJ1-2
D gene: -
CDR3 length: 14
CDR3 DNA: TGTGCCAGCAGCCCCACAGGGTATCACTATGGCTACACCTTC
CDR3 protein: CASSPTGYHYGYTF

clone size: -
V gene: TRBV11-2
J gene: TRBJ1-2
D gene: -
CDR3 length: 14
CDR3 DNA: TGTGCCAGCAGCTTAGATTGGCAAGACTATGGCTACACCTTC
CDR3 protein: CASSLDWQDYGYTF

clone size: -
V gene: TRBV5-6
J gene: TRBJ2-3
D gene: TRBD1
CDR3 length: 17
CDR3 DNA: TGTGCCAGCAGCTCCACCCGGACAGGGGATTACACAGATACGCAGTATTTT
CDR3 protein: CASSSTRTGDYTDTQYF

clone size: -
V gene: TRBV2
J gene: TRBJ2-2
D gene: -
CDR3 length: 16
CDR3 DNA: TGTGCCAGCAGGGAGCTAGCAGGAAAGAGGACCGGGGAGCTGTTTTTT
CDR3 protein: CASRELAGKRTGELFF

clone size: -
V gene: TRBV27
J gene: TRBJ1-2
D gene: -
CDR3 length: 13
CDR3 DNA: TGTGCCAGCGCCTCGGGGGGTAACTATGGCTACACCTTC
CDR3 protein: CASASGGNYGYTF

clone size: -
V gene: TRBV28
J gene: TRBJ2-7
D gene: TRBD1
CDR3 length: 15
CDR3 DNA: TGTGCCAGCAGTTCTCCCGGGACAGGGTCCTACGAGCAGTACTTC
CDR3 protein: CASSSPGTGSYEQYF

clone size: -
V gene: TRBV2
J gene: TRBJ2-5
D gene: TRBD2
CDR3 length: 15
CDR3 DNA: TGTGCCAGCAGTCCGACTAGCGGGGGCCTAGAGACCCAGTACTTC
CDR3 protein: CASSPTSGGLETQYF

clone size: -
V gene: TRBV27
J gene: TRBJ1-4
D gene: -
CDR3 length: 16
CDR3 DNA: TGTGCCAGCAGGGGTCCGGGCAGGGTGCCTAATGAAAAACTGTTTTTT
CDR3 protein: CASRGPGRVPNEKLFF

clone size: -
V gene: TRBV5-6
J gene: TRBJ2-5
D gene: -
CDR3 length: 13
CDR3 DNA: TGTGCCAGCAGCCGCGGAGGTTCGGAGACCCAGTACTTC
CDR3 protein: CASSRGGSETQYF

clone size: -
V gene: TRBV6-1
J gene: TRBJ2-1
D gene: TRBD1
CDR3 length: 15
CDR3 DNA: TGTGCCAGCAGTGATATCGGACAGGGTCGGAATGAGCAGTTCTTC
CDR3 protein: CASSDIGQGRNEQFF

clone size: -
V gene: TRBV19
J gene: TRBJ2-1
D gene: TRBD1
CDR3 length: 13
CDR3 DNA: TGTGCCAGTAGCCCGGGACAGTACAATGAGCAGTTCTTC
CDR3 protein: CASSPGQYNEQFF

clone size: -
V gene: TRBV7-3
J gene: TRBJ2-1
D gene: TRBD1
CDR3 length: 17
CDR3 DNA: TGTGCCAGCAGCTTAACTCCCCGGGACAGAGGATACAATGAGCAGTTCTTC
CDR3 protein: CASSLTPRDRGYNEQFF

clone size: -
V gene: TRBV28
J gene: TRBJ1-4
D gene: -
CDR3 length: 12
CDR3 DNA: TGTGCCAGCAACACACAGGGAGAAAAACTGTTTTTT
CDR3 protein: CASNTQGEKLFF

clone size: -
V gene: TRBV7-2
J gene: TRBJ2-3
D gene: -
CDR3 length: 14
CDR3 DNA: TGTGCCACCCGAACTGGGGCTAGCACAGATACGCAGTATTTT
CDR3 protein: CATRTGASTDTQYF

clone size: -
V gene: TRBV7-3
J gene: TRBJ2-7
D gene: TRBD2
CDR3 length: 15
CDR3 DNA: TGTGCCAGCAGCTTCGCGGGAGGGCCTTCCTACGAGCAGTACTTC
CDR3 protein: CASSFAGGPSYEQYF

clone size: -
V gene: TRBV28
J gene: TRBJ1-5
D gene: TRBD1
CDR3 length: 17
CDR3 DNA: TGTGCCAGCAGTTTACATTGGACAGGTACTAGCAATCAGCCCCAGCATTTT
CDR3 protein: CASSLHWTGTSNQPQHF

clone size: -
V gene: TRBV7-2
J gene: TRBJ2-7
D gene: TRBD1
CDR3 length: 15
CDR3 DNA: TGTGCCAGCAGTTTGTGGACAGGGAGCTCCTACGAGCAGTACTTC
CDR3 protein: CASSLWTGSSYEQYF

clone size: few
V gene: TRBV4-1
J gene: TRBJ2-3
D gene: -
CDR3 length: 14
CDR3 DNA: TGCGCCAGCAGTCCCTTGGCTAGCACAGATACGCAGTATTTT
CDR3 protein: CASSPLASTDTQYF

clone size: -
V gene: TRBV29-1
J gene: TRBJ2-7
D gene: -
CDR3 length: 11
CDR3 DNA: TGCAGCGTTTCGGACAGCTACGAGCAGTACTTC
CDR3 protein: CSVSDSYEQYF

clone size: once
V gene: TRBV6-6
J gene: TRBJ1-6
D gene: -
CDR3 length: 14
CDR3 DNA: TGTGCCAGTCGCCAGGTCGCCTATAATTCACCCCTCCACTTT
CDR3 protein: CASRQVAYNSPLHF

clone size: -
V gene: TRBV18
J gene: TRBJ2-5
D gene: TRBD1
CDR3 length: 15
CDR3 DNA: TGTGCCAGCTCACCACGGGACAGGGGACAAGAGACCCAGTACTTC
CDR3 protein: CASSPRDRGQETQYF

clone size: -
V gene: TRBV3-1/TRBV3-2
J gene: TRBJ2-1
D gene: TRBD2
CDR3 length: 16
CDR3 DNA: TGTGCCAGCAGCCAAGAATCAGCGGGGGGCTACAATGAGCAGTTCTTC
CDR3 protein: CASSQESAGGYNEQFF

clone size: few
V gene: TRBV5-6
J gene: TRBJ2-1
D gene: -
CDR3 length: 16
CDR3 DNA: TGTGCCAGCAGCTTGATAGACACTGATTCCTACAATGAGCAGTTCTTC
CDR3 protein: CASSLIDTDSYNEQFF

clone size: -
V gene: TRBV4-3
J gene: TRBJ2-7
D gene: -
CDR3 length: 16
CDR3 DNA: TGCGCCAGCAGCCAAGATCCAGGCAGCCGCTCCTACGAGCAGTACTTC
CDR3 protein: CASSQDPGSRSYEQYF

clone size: -
V gene: TRBV14
J gene: TRBJ1-1
D gene: TRBD1
CDR3 length: 16
CDR3 DNA: TGTGCCAGCAGCCAAGCTGGACAGGTAGTTTTTGGTGAAGCTTTCTTT
CDR3 protein: CASSQAGQVVFGEAFF